Presented here are 19 T cell receptor beta chains from one specimen sequenced in a study of Tregs in tolerant kidney transplant recipients. Assay used: immunoSEQ multiplex PCR; TCRdb lists only in-frame clones, some missing. This repertoire includes around 13,000 clones. Mixed chimerism was transient after nonmyeloablative marrow transplants from related graft donors. The source was CD8+ T cells from blood (PBMCs), collected 6 months after the transplant. The receptors stem from a human patient who received a combined kidney and bone marrow transplant. Some T cells may originate from the graft donor.

About this clone itself: The sequence runs out 3 residues before the end of the CDR3; the remainder is reconstructed from the germline J gene. The J gene is TRBJ1-2, the V gene TRBV7-8, with TRBD1 matching 7 bases. The CDR3 runs 13 residues. The germline CDR1 and CDR2 sequences are SGHVS and FQNEAQ. Here the CDR3 reads CASSPRQGSGYTF. CDR3 DNA (partial): TGTGCCAGCAGCCCCCGACAGGGAAGCGGC.

Remarks on this clone: The CDR3 is cut off 3 residues early in the read; its end comes from the germline J gene. The chain employs TRBV7-2 and TRBJ2-7; TRBD2 aligns across 10 bases. The CDR3 is 15 amino acids. The V gene's germline CDR1 is SGHTA and CDR2 FQGNSA. V lost 5 bases, J lost 5 bases, and 9 bases stayed unmatched. CDR3 amino acids: CASSQLSGRRDEQYF. CDR3 bases read: TGTGCCAGCAGCCAACTTAGCGGGAGGAGAGACGAG.

Concerning this clone itself: The read terminates 3 residues ahead of where the CDR3 ends, so the germline J gene completes it. This chain uses TRBV11-2 with TRBJ2-1; D is undetermined. The germline V gene has CDR1 SGHAT and CDR2 FQNNGV. V lost 5 bases and J lost 9, with 5 bases in between. The CDR3 has 10 residues. The CDR3 bases that were read are TGTGCCAGCAGCCAGAGTGAG. Protein: CASSQSE. In full, the CDR3 reads CASSQSEQFF.

Of note for this clone: The read ends 3 residues shy of where the CDR3 ends; the end is completed using the germline J gene. V usage is TRBV19 and J usage is TRBJ1-1; D might be TRBD1 (6 bases). Per germline, CDR1 LNHDA and CDR2 SQIVND (reference sequence). The length of the CDR3 is 15 residues. The germline V and J ends were trimmed by 7 bases and 4 bases, with 19 bases remaining between them. CDR3 DNA, as far as it was read: TGTGCCAGTATTGGAGTTCAGGGGTTAGGCACTGAA. Encoded protein: CASIGVQGLGTE. The entire CDR3 is CASIGVQGLGTEAFF.

Remarks on this clone: Read data end 3 residues before the CDR3 end; the end is taken from the germline J gene. The V and J genes are TRBV10-2 and TRBJ2-3; no clear D. From germline, CDR1 is WSHSY and CDR2 SAAADI. V dropped 0 bases and J dropped 2 bases, with 9 bases sitting between them. The CDR3 extends over 15 amino acids. CDR3 amino acids: CASSESGADTDTQYF. Partial CDR3 DNA: TGCGCCAGCAGTGAGTCTGGTGCAGACACAGATACG.

Comment on this clone: The CDR3 end lies 3 residues beyond the end of the read and is filled in from the germline J gene. V and J are TRBV6-1 and TRBJ1-5; D is uncertain. Trimming cost V 2 bases and J 7 bases, with 6 bases left between them. The germline V gene has CDR1 MNHNS and CDR2 SASEGT. The CDR3 is 12 residues long. Incomplete CDR3 DNA: TGTGCCAGCAGTGAATATAGCCAGCCC. Translated: CASSEYSQP. The CDR3 in its entirety is CASSEYSQPQHF.

For this clone: The read comes to an end 3 residues before the CDR3 does, leaving the germline J gene to fill in the end. The rearrangement uses TRBV7-2 and TRBJ1-3, with 8 bases that match TRBD1. The CDR3 extends over 15 amino acids. After removal of 3 bases from V and 4 bases from J, the junction contained 5 bases not matched to a gene. Germline assignment: CDR1 SGHTA and CDR2 FQGNSA. This CDR3 is CASSFGQGTGNTIYF. CDR3 DNA (partial): TGTGCCAGCAGCTTCGGACAGGGTACGGGAAACACC.

A remark on this clone: The read is 3 residues too short to cover the CDR3 end, so that end is filled in from the germline J gene. The genes are TRBV5-4 and TRBJ2-2; 7 bases fit TRBD1. Germline-derived CDR1 and CDR2 are SGHNT and YYREEE (reference sequence). Trimming at V came to 0 bases and at J to 6 bases, leaving 5 bases not matched to a gene. The CDR3 extends over 15 amino acids. The sequenced part of the CDR3 DNA is TGTGCCAGCAGCTTGGAAACAGGGGCTGCCGGGGAG. It encodes CASSLETGAAGE. The entire CDR3 protein is CASSLETGAAGELFF.

For this clone: The CDR3 end falls 3 residues outside the read, so it is completed with the germline J gene. This chain connects TRBV29-1 to TRBJ2-7, with no clear D. The CDR3 consists of 11 residues. Trimming took off 5 bases at V and 1 base at J, with 6 bases between the two ends. The germline CDR1 and CDR2 sequences are SQVTM and ANQGSEA. CDR3 DNA, as far as it was read: TGCAGCGTTACAGAGTCCTACGAG. Its protein product is CSVTESYE. The whole CDR3 protein reads CSVTESYEQYF.

In the case of this clone: The CDR3 goes on 3 residues after the read ends, and that part is filled in from the germline J gene. The chain combines TRBV28 with TRBJ1-4; the D gene is possibly TRBD1 (6 bases). Germline CDR1 and CDR2: MDHEN and SYDVKM. V lost 10 bases to trimming and J lost 7 bases, with 13 bases between them. The length of the CDR3 is 12 residues. CDR3 DNA (partial): TGTGCCATACAGGGTGTTAGTGAAAAA. It encodes CAIQGVSEK. The whole CDR3 reads CAIQGVSEKLFF.

Notes on this clone: The read ends 3 residues shy of where the CDR3 ends; the end is completed using the germline J gene. J is TRBJ1-2 and V is TRBV14, with D maybe TRBD1 (5 bases). V gave up 1 base and J gave up 4 bases, with 7 bases separating them. Germline assignment: CDR1 SGHDN and CDR2 FVKESK. The CDR3 spans 13 residues. This chain's CDR3 is CASSQGTSYGYTF. The CDR3 bases that were read are TGTGCCAGCAGCCAAGGGACAAGCTATGGC.

Concerning this clone: The missing CDR3 end, 3 residues past where the read stops, is filled in from the germline J gene. This sequence joins TRBV12-5 and TRBJ2-3, with D possibly matching TRBD1 (6 bases). CDR3 length: 15 residues. Germline V CDR1 and CDR2: LGHNT, FRNRAP. This CDR3 is CATSAQGTSNQPQYF. The part of the CDR3 DNA that was read is TGTGCTACCTCAGCACAGGGCACTTCCAATCAGCCG.

With respect to this clone: The sequenced fragment ends 3 residues before the CDR3 boundary, so the rest is inferred from the germline J gene. The J gene is TRBJ2-3, the V gene TRBV7-6; D could derive from TRBD1 or TRBD2 (5 bases each). The CDR3 extends over 15 amino acids. Germline V gene lookup returns CDR1 SGHVS and CDR2 FNYEAQ. CDR3 sequence: CASSLGMQGEETQYF. CDR3 bases read: TGTGCCAGCAGCTTAGGGATGCAGGGAGAAGAGACG. Drawing the rest from reference TRBV7-6 and TRBJ2-3, the complete variable domain is GAGVSQSPRYKVTKRGQDVALRCDPISGHVSLYWYRQALGQGPEFLTYFNYEAQQDKSGLPNDRFSAERPEGSISTLTIQRTEQRDSAMYRCASSLGMQGEETQYFGPGTRLTVL.

Comment on this clone: From the germline J gene comes the end of the CDR3, since the read stops 3 residues before it. The chain uses TRBV5-6 and TRBJ1-2; tentative D call: TRBD1 (6 bases). With 4 bases removed from V and 5 bases from J, the gap between germline ends came to 18 bases. CDR3 length equals 15 residues. Germline V gene data show CDR1 as SGHDT and CDR2 as YYEEEE. This CDR3 reads CASSQDSIVIYGYTF. The DNA read from the CDR3 is TGTGCCAGCAGCCAGGACAGCATAGTTATTTATGGC.

Points on this clone: The read halts 3 residues ahead of the CDR3 end, with the missing end drawn from the germline J gene. The V gene is TRBV13, the J gene TRBJ2-3; 8 bases match TRBD2. Germline V gives CDR1 PRHDT, CDR2 FYEKMQ (reference sequence). V trimming: 4 bases; J trimming: 4 bases; junction bases outside the gene matches: 10. The length of the CDR3 is 16 residues. The covered CDR3 bases are TGTGCCAGCAGCTCATCTAGCGGGCCCGACGCAGATACG. Amino acids: CASSSSSGPDADT. The entire CDR3 protein reads CASSSSSGPDADTQYF. The full variable domain, completed using reference TRBV13 and TRBJ2-3, is AAGVIQSPRHLIKEKRETATLKCYPIPRHDTVYWYQQGPGQDPQFLISFYEKMQSDKGSIPDRFSAQQFSDYHSELNMSSLELGDSALYFCASSSSSGPDADTQYFGPGTRLTVL.

A note on this clone: The CDR3 is cut off 3 residues early in the read; its end comes from the germline J gene. The chain carries TRBV27 and TRBJ2-7, with 12 positions matching TRBD1. The trim removed 5 bases at V and 3 bases at J, leaving 5 bases unmatched. The CDR3 totals 15 residues. Per germline, CDR1 MNHEY and CDR2 SMNVEV (reference sequence). CDR3 DNA, as far as it was read: TGTGCCAGCAGTGCCGGGACAGGGGGCATCTACGAG. Encoded protein: CASSAGTGGIYE. The whole CDR3 is CASSAGTGGIYEQYF.

Notes on this clone: The DNA is omitted, as the CDR3 cannot be located on it reliably, and the CDR3 follows TCRdb's listing. The chain recombines TRBV5-1 with TRBJ2-5; the DNA was not used to check the table's D call, TRBD1. The CDR3 length is 15 residues, termini included. CDR1 and CDR2 (germline): SGHRS, YFSETQ. The CDR3 here is CASSFQMSSQETQYF.

Notes on this clone: Coverage ceases 3 residues before the CDR3 finishes, and the germline J gene fills in the end. The chain couples TRBV11-2 to TRBJ1-2, with D possibly matching TRBD1 (5 bases). CDR3 length equals 14 residues. CDR1 and CDR2 from the germline V gene are SGHAT and FQNNGV. CDR3 DNA (partial): TGTGCCAGCAGCGACTGGACGGGGACTAAGGGC. This encodes CASSDWTGTKG. The entire CDR3 is CASSDWTGTKGYTF.

As concerns this clone: Coverage ceases 3 residues before the CDR3 finishes, and the germline J gene fills in the end. The chain recombines TRBV2 with TRBJ2-7, with 10 positions matching TRBD2. Germline CDR1 reads SNHLY; CDR2 reads FYNNEI. The CDR3 runs 14 residues. With 3 bases clipped from V and 5 bases from J, the junction kept 4 bases outside the gene matches. The CDR3 here is CASSDSGRVDEQYF. The CDR3 DNA, read in part, is TGTGCCAGCAGTGACAGCGGGAGGGTAGACGAG.